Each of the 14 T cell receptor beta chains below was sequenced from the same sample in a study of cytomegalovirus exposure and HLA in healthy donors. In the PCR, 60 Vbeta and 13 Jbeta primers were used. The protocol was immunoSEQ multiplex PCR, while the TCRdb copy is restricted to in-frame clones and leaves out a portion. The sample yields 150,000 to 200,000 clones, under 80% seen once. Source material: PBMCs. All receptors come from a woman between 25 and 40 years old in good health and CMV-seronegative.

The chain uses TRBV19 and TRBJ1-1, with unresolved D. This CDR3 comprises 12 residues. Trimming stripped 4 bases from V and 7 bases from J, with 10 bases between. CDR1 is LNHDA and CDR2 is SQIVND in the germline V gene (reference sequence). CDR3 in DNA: TGTGCCAGTAGTACCCTAGCGGGTGAAGCTTTCTTT. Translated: CASSTLAGEAFF.

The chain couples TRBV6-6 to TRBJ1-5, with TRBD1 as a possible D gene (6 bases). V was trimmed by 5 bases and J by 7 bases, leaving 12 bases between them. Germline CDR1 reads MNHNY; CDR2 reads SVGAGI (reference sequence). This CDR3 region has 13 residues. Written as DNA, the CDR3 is TGTGCCAGCAGTCCACAGGGCCAGCAGCCCCAGCATTTT. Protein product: CASSPQGQQPQHF.

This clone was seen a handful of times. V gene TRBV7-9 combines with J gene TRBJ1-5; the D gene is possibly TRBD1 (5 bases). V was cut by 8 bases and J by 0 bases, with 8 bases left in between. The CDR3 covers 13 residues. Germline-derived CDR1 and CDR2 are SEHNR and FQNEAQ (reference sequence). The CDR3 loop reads CASAGLSNQPQHF. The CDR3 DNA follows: TGTGCCAGCGCGGGACTTAGCAATCAGCCCCAGCATTTT.

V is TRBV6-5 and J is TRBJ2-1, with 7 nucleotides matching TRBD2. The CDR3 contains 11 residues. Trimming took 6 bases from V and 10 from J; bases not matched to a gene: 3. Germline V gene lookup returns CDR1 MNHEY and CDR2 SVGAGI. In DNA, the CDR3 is TGTGCCAGCAGGGAGCGGGAAGAGCAGTTCTTC. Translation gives CASREREEQFF.

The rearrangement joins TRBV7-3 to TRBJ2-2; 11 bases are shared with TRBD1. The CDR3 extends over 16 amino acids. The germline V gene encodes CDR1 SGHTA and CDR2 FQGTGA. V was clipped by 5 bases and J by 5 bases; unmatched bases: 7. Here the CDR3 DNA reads TGTGCCAGCAGCCCCCGGGGGACAGGGGGTACCGGGGAGCTGTTTTTT. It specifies CASSPRGTGGTGELFF.

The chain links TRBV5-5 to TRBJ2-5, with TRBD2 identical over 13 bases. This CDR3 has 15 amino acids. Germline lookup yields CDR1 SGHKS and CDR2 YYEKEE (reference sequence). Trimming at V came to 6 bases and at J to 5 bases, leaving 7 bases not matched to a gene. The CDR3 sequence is CASTRGLAGEETQYF. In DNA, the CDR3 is TGTGCCAGCACCCGAGGACTAGCGGGGGAGGAGACCCAGTACTTC.

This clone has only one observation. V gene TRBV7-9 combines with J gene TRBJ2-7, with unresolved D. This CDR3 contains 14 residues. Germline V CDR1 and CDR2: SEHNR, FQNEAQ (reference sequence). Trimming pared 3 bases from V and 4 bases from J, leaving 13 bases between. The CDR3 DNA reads TGTGCCAGCAGCTTCGCCACACGTATTTACGAGCAGTACTTC. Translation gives CASSFATRIYEQYF.

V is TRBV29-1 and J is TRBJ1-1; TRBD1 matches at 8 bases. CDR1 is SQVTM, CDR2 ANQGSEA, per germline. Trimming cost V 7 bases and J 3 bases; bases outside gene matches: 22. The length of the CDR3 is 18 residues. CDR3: CSANSYQGALTRDTEAFF. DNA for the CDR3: TGCAGCGCTAACTCCTATCAGGGGGCACTAACTCGGGACACTGAAGCTTTCTTT.

The CDR3 DNA reads TGTGCCATCAGTCCGGACAGGGACACTGAAGCTTTCTTT. Protein: CAISPDRDTEAFF. The gene calls are TRBV10-3 and TRBJ1-1, with 8 bases that match TRBD1. From germline, CDR1 is ENHRY and CDR2 SYGVKD. The junction had 2 bases not matched to a gene; V was cut back by 5 bases and J by 3 bases. The CDR3 loop spans 13 amino acids.

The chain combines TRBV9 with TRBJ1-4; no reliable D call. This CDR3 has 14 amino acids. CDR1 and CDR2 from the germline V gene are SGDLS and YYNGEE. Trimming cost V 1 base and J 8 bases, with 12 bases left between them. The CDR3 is CASSVLGTGEKLFF. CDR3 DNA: TGTGCCAGCAGCGTACTGGGAACGGGAGAAAAACTGTTTTTT.

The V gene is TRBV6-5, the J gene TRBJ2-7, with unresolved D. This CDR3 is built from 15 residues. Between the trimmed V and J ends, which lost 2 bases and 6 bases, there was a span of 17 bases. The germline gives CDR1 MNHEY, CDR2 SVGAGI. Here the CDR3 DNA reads TGTGCCAGCAGTTACGAGGCCTACCGCCCCCTCGAGCAGTACTTC. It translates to CASSYEAYRPLEQYF.

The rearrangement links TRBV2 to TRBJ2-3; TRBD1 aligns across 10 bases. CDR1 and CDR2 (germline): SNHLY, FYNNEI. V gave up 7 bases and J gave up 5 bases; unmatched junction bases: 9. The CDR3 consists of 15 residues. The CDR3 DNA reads TGTGCCAGCATTCGGACAGGGGGGGTGGGAGATACGCAGTATTTT. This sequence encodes CASIRTGGVGDTQYF.

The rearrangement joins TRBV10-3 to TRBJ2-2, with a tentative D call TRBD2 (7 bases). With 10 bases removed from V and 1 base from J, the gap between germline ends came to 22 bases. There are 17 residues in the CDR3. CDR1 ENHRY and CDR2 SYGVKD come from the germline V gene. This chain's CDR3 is CATRGSGVLVNTGELFF. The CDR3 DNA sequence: TGTGCCACCAGGGGCAGCGGGGTACTCGTGAACACCGGGGAGCTGTTTTTT.

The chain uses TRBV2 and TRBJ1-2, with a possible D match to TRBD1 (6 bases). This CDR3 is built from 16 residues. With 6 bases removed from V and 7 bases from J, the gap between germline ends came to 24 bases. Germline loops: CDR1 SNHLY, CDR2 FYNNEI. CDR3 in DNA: TGTGCCAGCAGACGGCGGGTGCTGGGGGCAGGAGTTGGCTACACCTTC. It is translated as CASRRRVLGAGVGYTF.